The T cell receptor (beta chain) under discussion was sequenced for a study of blood T cell repertoires in COVID-19 (TCRdb year 2020). Turning to the overall study: The collaborator samples originated in the United States, Italy and Spain and spanned the acute and convalescent phases of COVID-19. Where available, HLA class I and class II types were obtained from metadata supplied by the sample provider rather than from assay-based typing. The sample metadata nearly always contained a de-identified subject ID, COVID-19 status, age in years and sex. The dataset comprised deeply sampled blood TCRbeta repertoires from subjects exposed to, actively infected with, or recovered from COVID-19. The repertoires were released in a freely available public database meant as a resource for research on the immune response to SARS-CoV-2. The material from the prospective study consisted of cDNA or gDNA derived from T cells, B-cell-depleted T cells, or PBMCs. Samples came from the ongoing ImmuneRACE study (first 160 participants) plus 1,254 subjects from 6 global collaborators. Overall study outcomes, separate from this receptor: The amount of clinical and demographic metadata varied by source and participant and was provided uncurated.

Trimming at the junction amounts to 4 bases on V and 7 bases on J, and the germline ends lie 19 bases apart. CDR1 and CDR2, per the germline V gene (reference sequence), are LGHDT and YNNKEL. The CDR3, from cysteine to phenylalanine, totals 15 residues. Of all the DNA, just the CDR3 is kept, 45 bases in frame from base 1. Remarks on this clone: The clone's antigen remains unknown. No base-level quality is on record; no much larger clone is a single base apart.

TCRbeta CDR3 regions were amplified from genomic DNA by means of the immunoSEQ Assay, a bias-controlled multiplex PCR. Per the authors' processing: Within the assay, amplification of reference gene primers was used to estimate how many nucleated cells each sample contained. Sequence reads were collapsed and filtered to measure the absolute abundance of every unique TCRbeta CDR3 rearrangement. For each sample, productive Simpson clonality was calculated by taking the square root of Simpson's diversity index across productive rearrangements. The table was pulled from immuneACCESS by TCRdb, which kept in-frame rearrangements only. Such tables lose some clones; where checked, under half of the loss comes from unresolved V genes, and the rest has no known cause. Clone size and the V and J calls come from that table; the DNA yielded D and trimming. The sample records roughly 130,000 clones, 86% of which are singletons. The ten largest clones capture approximately 4.3% of the sample.

The collaborating institutions used their own protocols to collect whole blood in K2EDTA tubes. For TCRbeta analysis, collaborators shipped samples as frozen whole blood, isolated PBMCs, or DNA extracted from either of those sample types. The sequence derives from a man aged 40-49 years with acute or convalescent COVID-19. Sequencing used peripheral blood. This chain joins TRBV3-1 (or the pseudogene TRBV3-2) to TRBJ1-2, with the identity of the D gene unclear. The CDR3 reads as follows: CASSRSTPQGGGYTF. Read as DNA, the sequence is TGTGCCAGCAGCCGTTCTACTCCCCAAGGCGGTGGCTACACCTTC.